This TCR beta chain was obtained from a study of cytomegalovirus exposure and HLA in healthy donors. Study at large: The approximately 120 validation repertoires, a later analysis reported, used the same platform as the approximately 670 first-cohort repertoires. Study-level results: Reports showed the classifier diagnosing cytomegalovirus status with high specificity and sensitivity. The study recorded 160 or so TCR beta chains that were cytomegalovirus-associated.

Concerning this clone itself: Its antigen is unidentified.

The donors were in the roughly 130-subject validation cohort, distinct from the 666-subject first cohort. Assay used: immunoSEQ multiplex PCR; TCRdb lists only in-frame clones, some missing. The table includes around 200,000 clones, about four fifths detected once. The sample was PBMCs. The TCR originated in a woman aged 18-29 years in good health and CMV-seropositive.

In DNA, the CDR3 is TGTGCCAGCAGCGCCAGCGGGGGGAACACCGGGGAGCTGTTTTTT. Residues: CASSASGGNTGELFF. V gene TRBV9 combines with J gene TRBJ2-2, with 8 bases fitting TRBD2. Trimming removed 3 bases from V and 1 base from J; junction bases left unmatched: 2. Germline V CDR1 and CDR2: SGDLS, YYNGEE. The CDR3 length is 15 residues.